This TCR beta chain derives from a study of OX40 agonist ivuxolimab in advanced cancers. About the research overall: Melanoma, hepatocellular carcinoma, head and neck or renal cell cancer occurred in dose-escalation patients.

It was autoimmune disease history or systemic immunosuppression that excluded patients. As to this clone: Its antigen is currently unknown.

CDR3 size: 12 residues. Assay: immunoSEQ multiplex PCR; the TCRdb copy retains only in-frame clones and omits some. This table holds approximately 74,000 clones, 65% to 90% found once. Findings and limits, study-wide: There were, on average, more expanded clones in CD8+ T cells than in CD4+. Nonresponders included some who also had low normalized T-cell clonal expansion.

The TCR was taken from an adult with an advanced solid tumor such as melanoma, head and neck, liver or kidney cancer. The specimen comprised CD4+ or CD8+ T cells sorted from blood, sampled in a trial of the OX40 agonist ivuxolimab. The genes are TRBV7-5 and TRBJ2-5; the table names TRBD2, a call not compared with the DNA. The J call could be wrong; TRBJ2-7 is a better fit for the DNA end. TRBV7-5 is tagged as a pseudogene. The DNA for the CDR3 is TGTGTCAGAACACCTATACCGTACGAGCAGTACTTC. Its protein product is CVRTPIPYEQYF.